This record covers a single T cell receptor (beta chain). Its antigen remains unidentified. These data are taken from a study of STAT5B mutations in CD4+ large granular lymphocyte leukemia. Looked up from germline, CDR1 is MNHNS and CDR2 is SASEGT. Between the trimmed V and J ends, which lost 2 bases and 4 bases, there was a span of 11 bases. The CDR3 spans 14 residues. Per the original data handling: The detection floor for productive clonotype frequency was 2.59 x 10-5. Sequencing was performed with immunoSEQ multiplex PCR; in TCRdb, only in-frame clones are kept and a portion is missing. The V and J calls and clone size were taken over from that table, and D and trimming were inferred from the DNA. Here the sample spans 25,000 to 30,000 clones, roughly three quarters being singletons. Study-level results: Patient CD4-sorted repertoires stayed more clonal than healthy ones after leukemic-clone removal.

Sequencing input: CD4+ T cells from blood buffy coats. The clonotype originates from a human donor in good health. The V and J genes are TRBV6-1 and TRBJ1-2; D is ambiguous. The CDR3 nucleotides are TGTGCCAGCAGTGAAATTGGGAATTTCTATGGCTACACCTTC. As protein: CASSEIGNFYGYTF.